A selection of T cell receptor beta chains follows, all from one sample in a study of T cells in Graves' hyperthyroidism and ophthalmopathy. MiXCR, run by TCRdb on the multiplex PCR reads, gives a single entry per CDR3 protein. The table has approximately 700,000 distinct CDR3 sequences, 15% to 20% seen once; the top ten hold about 8.4%. Source material: blood. The origin of the receptors is a man between 18 and 35 years old with Graves' hyperthyroidism. Each CDR3 is given with its conserved first and last residue. The D gene is left open where the match is weak. Clone size is not always given. Where it is, it says once, few, many or a class for expanded clones.

j_call,cdr3_length,d_call,v_call,clone_size,cdr3_aa,cdr3_nt
TRBJ1-3,12,NA,TRBV20-1,NA,CSARDRGNTIYF,TGCAGTGCTAGAGATCGCGGAAACACCATATATTTT
TRBJ2-7,14,NA,TRBV20-1,NA,CSATHSAGTHEQYF,TGCAGTGCGACTCATTCGGCAGGGACGCACGAGCAGTACTTC
TRBJ2-3,16,TRBD2,TRBV6-1,few,CASSERLAGATDTQYF,TGTGCCAGCAGTGAAAGATTAGCGGGAGCCACAGATACGCAGTATTTT
TRBJ2-1,15,NA,TRBV28,NA,CASTTGLSSYNEQFF,TGTGCCAGCACCACAGGACTGAGCTCCTACAATGAGCAGTTCTTC
TRBJ2-1,17,NA,TRBV28,many,CASSSHVGEGSGNEQFF,TGTGCCAGCAGTTCACACGTGGGAGAGGGGAGTGGCAATGAGCAGTTCTTC
TRBJ2-5,11,NA,TRBV18,many,CATSLDETQYF,TGTGCCACAAGCCTGGATGAGACCCAGTACTTC
TRBJ1-4,14,TRBD1,TRBV28,NA,CASRRQGAGEKLFF,TGTGCCAGCAGACGACAGGGGGCAGGTGAAAAACTGTTTTTT
TRBJ2-1,17,TRBD2,TRBV20-1,few,CSARGLATPLRWNEQFF,TGCAGTGCTCGAGGACTAGCAACCCCCCTTAGGTGGAATGAGCAGTTCTTC
TRBJ2-5,15,TRBD2,TRBV6-9,NA,CASSYPGGVEETQYF,TGTGCCAGCAGTTATCCGGGGGGTGTCGAGGAGACCCAGTACTTC
TRBJ1-3,15,NA,TRBV7-2,NA,CASSPGWVFGNTIYF,TGTGCCAGCAGCCCCGGGTGGGTCTTCGGAAACACCATATATTTT
TRBJ1-5,14,NA,TRBV28,many,CASSSRQGHQPQHF,TGTGCCAGCAGTTCTAGGCAGGGGCATCAGCCCCAGCATTTT
TRBJ2-7,16,TRBD1,TRBV10-3,NA,CAISELGQITTYEQYF,TGTGCCATCAGTGAGTTGGGACAGATCACCACCTACGAGCAGTACTTC
TRBJ2-5,11,NA,TRBV11-2,many,CASSSRGTQYF,TGTGCCAGCAGCTCCCGGGGGACCCAGTACTTC
TRBJ2-7,16,NA,TRBV20-1,few,CSARDVRGPDLYEQYF,TGCAGTGCTAGAGATGTCCGGGGCCCAGACCTCTACGAGCAGTACTTC
TRBJ2-3,16,TRBD2,TRBV7-2,NA,CASSRQLAGSADTQYF,TGTGCCAGCAGCAGGCAACTAGCGGGATCAGCAGATACGCAGTATTTT
TRBJ2-7,14,NA,TRBV10-3,many,CAISVFQETYEQYF,TGTGCCATCAGTGTTTTCCAGGAGACTTACGAGCAGTACTTC
TRBJ2-7,16,TRBD1,TRBV6-5,NA,CASSYSPRQGKGEQYF,TGTGCCAGCAGTTACTCCCCTAGACAGGGGAAGGGCGAGCAGTACTTC
TRBJ2-2,16,NA,TRBV7-3,NA,CASSPKGDFNTGELFF,TGTGCCAGCAGCCCAAAGGGTGACTTTAACACCGGGGAGCTGTTTTTT
TRBJ2-5,15,NA,TRBV5-1,few,CASSSRAGGVETQYF,TGCGCCAGCAGCTCCCGGGCAGGAGGCGTCGAGACCCAGTACTTC
TRBJ1-1,15,NA,TRBV7-2,NA,CASSPGPYMGTEAFF,TGTGCCAGCAGCCCAGGACCTTATATGGGCACTGAAGCTTTCTTT
TRBJ1-3,15,TRBD1,TRBV2,NA,CASSEGTGGRNTIYF,TGTGCCAGCAGTGAAGGGACAGGGGGAAGAAACACCATATATTTT
TRBJ2-7,15,TRBD1,TRBV24-1,few,CATSDTGQGLNEQYF,TGTGCCACCAGTGATACGGGACAGGGTCTCAACGAGCAGTACTTC
TRBJ2-3,16,TRBD2,TRBV18,many,CASSPQPPLAADTQYF,TGTGCCAGCTCACCCCAGCCACCACTAGCGGCAGATACGCAGTATTTT
TRBJ1-2,16,NA,TRBV5-8,few,CASSLGFTGIVDGYTF,TGTGCCAGCAGCTTAGGATTCACGGGGATTGTAGATGGCTACACCTTC
TRBJ2-1,12,NA,TRBV12-3/TRBV12-4,NA,CASSSDNNEQFF,TGTGCCAGCTCATCGGACAACAATGAGCAGTTCTTC
TRBJ2-1,14,NA,TRBV5-5,many,CASSGVSSYNEQFF,TGCGCCAGCAGTGGGGTAAGCTCCTACAATGAGCAGTTCTTC
TRBJ2-7,14,TRBD2,TRBV12-3/TRBV12-4,many,CASTSLAGSYEQYF,TGTGCCAGCACTTCATTAGCGGGATCCTACGAGCAGTACTTC
TRBJ2-7,18,NA,TRBV29-1,NA,CSVEFNRRLARASYEQYF,TGCAGCGTTGAATTTAACAGGAGGCTAGCACGGGCCTCCTACGAGCAGTACTTC
TRBJ2-4,14,TRBD2,TRBV9,few,CASSEDGRASIQYF,TGTGCCAGCAGCGAGGACGGGAGGGCCAGCATTCAGTACTTC
TRBJ1-2,14,TRBD1,TRBV6-5,NA,CASSYSGTGDGYAF,TGTGCCAGCAGTTACTCTGGGACAGGGGATGGCTACGCCTTC
TRBJ1-2,14,NA,TRBV6-1,many,CASSYTLANYGYTF,TGTGCCAGCAGTTATACCCTAGCTAACTATGGCTACACCTTC